This paragraph covers one T cell receptor beta chain sequence. Its matching antigen is unknown. This entry belongs to a study of blood T cells in healthy people across ages. Study information: About one barcoded beta molecule was captured per two T cells (by template switching).

A sample-barcoded 5' primer and a J-beta primer mix were used in a second PCR of roughly 6 to 11 cycles. CDR3-containing paired-end reads numbered at least 2.5 million in each sample. TCRdb re-derived calls from the 5' RACE reads in MiXCR, one entry per CDR3 protein. The sample records about 830,000 distinct CDR3 sequences, approximately 65% being singletons. In germline, CDR1 is DFQATT, CDR2 SNEGSKA (reference sequence). The CDR3 contains 12 residues. Trimming cost V 2 bases and J 5 bases, with 9 bases left between them. Isolating PBMCs gave at least 6.5 million of these cells per sample. Points from the study as a whole: A strong correlation was found between TCR beta diversity and the percentage of naive T cells.

The specimen sequenced was blood. This TCR was sampled from a man aged 25-45 years in good health. The J gene is TRBJ1-2, the V gene TRBV20-1; weak D call: TRBD1 (6 bases). CDR3 sequence reads: CSARRGLYGYTF. CDR3 DNA sequence: TGCAGTGCTAGAAGGGGGTTGTATGGCTACACCTTC.